The TCR beta chain described here comes from a study of CD8 T cells in ankylosing spondylitis. General observations from the study: Blood of patients with ankylosing spondylitis appeared to be characterized by a TCR beta motif of about 8 highly homologous variants. Earlier literature documents some of the motif variants in reactive arthritis synovial fluid and blood. Clones tied to disease were said to be significantly enriched in matched ankylosing spondylitis synovial fluid. Peripheral blood held disease-linked clones only at relatively low frequency, and these were CD8+.

Quantitative 5'-RACE was performed with molecular barcodes, and it yielded the TCR beta libraries. TCRdb re-analysed the 5' RACE reads in MiXCR, keeping a single row per CDR3 protein. This sample has roughly 450,000 distinct CDR3 sequences, with about 24% found just once. Concerning this clonotype itself: Its cognate antigen is unknown.

The germline CDR1 and CDR2 sequences are SGHRS and YFSETQ. Unmatched junction bases numbered 8, after V lost 2 bases and J lost 2 bases. The CDR3 spans 17 residues. The chain employs TRBV5-1 and TRBJ2-3; 10 positions agree with TRBD2. Sample: blood, either unsorted or a sorted T cell fraction (not recorded which). This receptor was obtained from a male donor with ankylosing spondylitis. The CDR3: CASSFRTSGYLTDTQYF. CDR3 coding DNA: TGCGCCAGCAGCTTCAGGACTAGCGGATACCTCACAGATACGCAGTATTTT.